This TCR beta chain comes out of a study of blood T cell repertoires in COVID-19. The wider study: COVID-19 samples collected from the United States, Italy and Spain covered acute and convalescent phases.

In the source study's methods: For nucleated cells, counts were estimated from reference gene primer amplification. Repertoires were generated with immunoSEQ multiplex PCR, while TCRdb's copy carries only in-frame clones and drops some. Clone size and the V and J calls come from that table; the DNA yielded D and trimming. The table includes tens of thousands of clones, approximately 79% detected once. The sequenced material came from peripheral blood. The TCR sequence derives from an elderly woman with active or convalescent COVID-19.

The DNA of the CDR3 is TGCGCCAGCAGCCTCGATGACGGGGGGCGGACTGAAGCTTTCTTT. Encoded protein: CASSLDDGGRTEAFF. The chain carries TRBV5-1 and TRBJ1-1; D might be TRBD1 (6 bases). V lost 4 bases and J 5 bases, leaving 18 bases between the germline ends. Germline V gene lookup returns CDR1 SGHRS and CDR2 YFSETQ. The CDR3 contains 15 residues.